What follows are 13 T cell receptor beta chains derived from one specimen sequenced in a study of blood T cells in healthy people across ages. Through a sample-barcoded 5' primer and a J-beta primer mix, a second PCR was run for roughly 6 to 11 cycles. TCRdb re-derived calls from the 5' RACE reads in MiXCR, one entry per CDR3 protein. This sample carries around 1,800,000 distinct CDR3 sequences, about two fifths of them seen once, and the ten largest clones take roughly 24%. Specimen: blood. All receptors come from a human donor in good health.

This clonotype turned up a few times. This chain links TRBV29-1 with TRBJ1-1; 7 nucleotides agree with TRBD1. The CDR3 extends over 15 amino acids. The germline gives CDR1 SQVTM, CDR2 ANQGSEA. The CDR3 DNA reads as TGCACAGGACAGGTCCAAAACGGGGCGTACACTGAAGCTTTCTTT. Its protein product is CTGQVQNGAYTEAFF.

J is TRBJ1-5 and V is TRBV5-5; D unclear. CDR1 and CDR2 (germline): SGHKS, YYEKEE (reference sequence). The CDR3 loop spans 14 amino acids. Trimming removed 1 base at V and 5 bases at J, with 10 bases between. DNA of the CDR3: TGTGCCAGCAGCTTGCTCAATCAGGATCAGCCCCAGCATTTT. Protein sequence: CASSLLNQDQPQHF.

A word on this clonotype: The junction departs from germline at one end; a sequencing error may be responsible. This chain joins TRBV6-1 and TRBJ1-4; no reliable D call. Germline V gene lookup returns CDR1 MNHNS and CDR2 SASEGT. The CDR3 covers 16 residues. CDR3 residues: CAGSEALLGGSEKLFF. The CDR3 DNA follows: TGTGCCGGCAGTGAAGCGCTTCTGGGCGGGAGTGAAAAACTGTTTTTT.

The CDR3 is CSVGRGAVGETQYF. The CDR3 coding sequence is TGCAGTGTAGGGCGGGGGGCGGTCGGAGAGACCCAGTACTTC. This chain connects TRBV20-1 to TRBJ2-5, with 8 bases aligning to TRBD2. The ends lost 7 bases at V and 4 bases at J; junction bases unmatched: 11. This CDR3 comprises 14 residues. Germline CDR1 DFQATT, CDR2 SNEGSKA (reference sequence).

Comment on this clonotype: At one of its ends the junction is not consistent with the germline gene, which may arise from a read error. This chain joins TRBV11-1 and TRBJ1-1; D call uncertain. The CDR3 extends over 12 amino acids. Germline V CDR1 and CDR2: SGHAT, FQDESV (reference sequence). CDR3 region: CASATSNTEAFF. The CDR3 nucleotides are TGTGCCAGCGCAACCTCGAACACCGAAGCTTTCTTT. Drawing the rest from reference TRBV11-1 and TRBJ1-1, the complete variable domain is EAEVAQSPRYKITEKSQAVAFWCDPISGHATLYWYRQILGQGPELLVQFQDESVVDDSQLPKDRFSAERLKGVDSTLKIQPAELGDSAMYLCASATSNTEAFFGQGTRLTVV.

The chain uses TRBV4-1 and TRBJ2-1; 10 nucleotides match TRBD1. The CDR3 length is 15 residues. Germline-derived CDR1 and CDR2 are MGHRA and YSYEKL. The V and J ends lost 9 bases and 6 bases, in that order; junction bases with no gene match: 11. In DNA form, the CDR3 reads TGCGCCAGTAATGACCCGGGACAGGGGTTCAATGAGCAGTTCTTC. Amino acids: CASNDPGQGFNEQFF.

This clonotype was recorded a few times. The gene calls are TRBV2 and TRBJ2-5, with TRBD2 as a possible D gene (6 bases). Deletions cut 4 bases from V and 2 bases from J, with 11 bases between. This CDR3 has 14 residues. Per the germline V gene, CDR1 is SNHLY and CDR2 is FYNNEI. The CDR3, as DNA: TGTGCCAGCAGTGTAACTAGCCTACAAGAGACCCAGTACTTC. Protein product: CASSVTSLQETQYF.

The CDR3 coding sequence is TGCGCCAGCAGCTTACGGACGGGGATGAATTCACCCCTCCACTTT. It specifies CASSLRTGMNSPLHF. The chain has TRBV5-1 and TRBJ1-6; D is unclear. The CDR3 has 15 residues. Deletions cut 2 bases from V and 7 bases from J, with 13 bases between. Per the germline V gene, CDR1 is SGHRS and CDR2 is YFSETQ.

In this sample, this clonotype turned up many times. The rearrangement links TRBV20-1 to TRBJ1-2; TRBD1 matches at 8 bases. This CDR3 is 14 amino acids long. Trimming took 2 bases from V and 3 from J; bases not matched to a gene: 5. CDR1 and CDR2 from the germline V gene are DFQATT and SNEGSKA (reference sequence). The CDR3: CSARPPTGDYGYTF. The CDR3 DNA sequence: TGCAGTGCTAGACCTCCGACAGGGGACTATGGCTACACCTTC.

J is TRBJ2-6 and V is TRBV5-5; 10 bases map to TRBD1. The CDR3 has 20 residues. V dropped 1 base and J dropped 4; count of bases not matched to a gene: 14. The V gene's germline CDR1 is SGHKS and CDR2 YYEKEE (reference sequence). The CDR3 DNA sequence: TGTGCCAGCAGCTTGCACCGGGACAGGGGCCTAGGTTCCGGGGCCAACGTCCTGACTTTC. This codes for CASSLHRDRGLGSGANVLTF.

Details on this clonotype: The junction does not match germline at one end; this may be a read error. The gene calls are TRBV6-6 and TRBJ1-1, with D hard to call. Germline V gives CDR1 MNHNY, CDR2 SVGAGI (reference sequence). The length of the CDR3 is 14 residues. The CDR3 loop reads CPSSYWIENTEAFF. DNA of the CDR3: TGTCCCAGCAGTTACTGGATAGAGAACACTGAAGCTTTCTTT.

In this sample, this clonotype turned up a few times. The chain couples TRBV7-9 to TRBJ2-1; D tentatively reads TRBD1 or TRBD2 (5 bases each). The V gene lost 4 bases and the J gene lost 3 bases, with 13 bases spanning the gap. The CDR3 totals 15 residues. Germline assignment: CDR1 SEHNR and CDR2 FQNEAQ (reference sequence). The CDR3 reads CASSSLGTSYNEQFF. CDR3 sequence (DNA): TGTGCCAGCAGCTCCCTCGGGACCAGCTACAATGAGCAGTTCTTC.

The chain combines TRBV20-1 with TRBJ2-3, with 9 bases lining up with TRBD2. The CDR3 has 13 amino acids. J was trimmed by 1 base and V by 7 bases; bases with no gene match: 3. Germline V gene data show CDR1 as DFQATT and CDR2 as SNEGSKA (reference sequence). CDR3 nucleotides: TGCAGTGGCGGGGGGGAGGGCACAGATACGCAGTATTTT. It codes for CSGGGEGTDTQYF.